The entry below gives a single T cell receptor beta chain sequence along with its context. Its specificity is not known. This record belongs to a study of beta chain features in type 1 diabetes. Study results and limitations: Moderate yet significant TCRB CDR3 shortening was seen in Type 1 diabetes patients in all four CD4+ subsets.

Of the isolated RNA, all was reverse transcribed, and so the sequenced material was expressed TCRB transcripts. Sequencing was performed with immunoSEQ multiplex PCR; in TCRdb, only in-frame clones are kept and a portion is missing. The sample shows more than 300,000 clones, over 13% of them seen only once. Trimming shortened V by 1 base and J by 2 bases, and 14 bases separated the two germline ends. This CDR3 contains 16 residues. Germline V gene sequence: CDR1 KGHSH, CDR2 LQKENI. This TCR was recovered from a young woman in good health. Sequencing used naive CD4+ T cells from blood. This chain links TRBV18 with TRBJ1-1, with D maybe TRBD1 (5 bases). CDR3: CASSPRGPLVNTEAFF. CDR3 bases: TGTGCCAGCTCACCACGGGGCCCTCTGGTAAACACTGAAGCTTTCTTT.